This T cell receptor beta chain was documented in a study of blood T cell repertoires in COVID-19. As for the study in general: Specimens from acute and convalescent COVID-19 originated in the United States, Italy and Spain. T cells, B-cell-depleted T cells, or PBMCs provided the cDNA or gDNA that served as material.

Study processing details: Amplifying reference gene primers gave estimates of nucleated cell counts. Sequencing was performed with immunoSEQ multiplex PCR; in TCRdb, only in-frame clones are kept and a portion is missing. V, J and clone size were drawn from that table, and D and trimming were deduced from the DNA. The sample has roughly 120,000 clones, 70% to 90% seen once. After removal of 5 bases from V and 8 bases from J, the junction contained 11 bases not matched to a gene. The CDR3 is made up of 15 amino acids. Germline CDR1 reads SQVTM; CDR2 reads ANQGSEA. Sequencing was carried out using peripheral blood. The sequence was collected from a woman aged 45-65 years with acute or convalescent COVID-19. This chain links TRBV29-1 with TRBJ2-1, with 11 nucleotides matching TRBD2. CDR3 coding DNA: TGCAGCGTTTTGACTAGCGGGATCAAAGGGGATGAGCAGTTCTTC. Its translation is CSVLTSGIKGDEQFF.